The present T cell receptor beta chain was sequenced within a study of molecular identifiers for immune sequencing clone quantification. Findings and caveats of the study: Clonotypes topping 20 RNA copies carried over 98% of effector molecules but under 1% of naive ones.

In its sample, this clonotype was seen many times. Its target is not known. TCRdb redid the calling of the PCR reads with MiXCR, one entry per CDR3 protein. The top ten clones hold 0.75% to 0.85% of a sample with about 320,000 distinct CDR3 sequences, around a fifth of them seen once. From germline, CDR1 is GTSNPN and CDR2 SVGIG (reference sequence). V lost 2 bases and J lost 1; bases outside the gene matches: 12. This CDR3 spans 17 amino acids. The sample consisted of naive CD8+ T cells from blood, with Jurkat cell RNA spiked in. This sample's subset: FACS-sorted CD8+CD4-CCR7+CD45RA+ naive T cells. This receptor was obtained from a human donor in good health. Some libraries in this study had Jurkat cell RNA spiked in. This sequence joins TRBV30 and TRBJ1-1; TRBD1 aligns across 8 bases. CDR3 residues: CAWSIKTGADWNTEAFF. CDR3 coding DNA: TGTGCCTGGAGTATAAAGACAGGGGCCGACTGGAACACTGAAGCTTTCTTT. Filled out from reference TRBV30 and TRBJ1-1, the complete variable domain reads SQTIHQWPATLVQPVGSPLSLECTVEGTSNPNLYWYRQAAGRGLQLLFYSVGIGQISSEVPQNLSASRPQDRQFILSSKKLLLSDSGFYLCAWSIKTGADWNTEAFFGQGTRLTVV.